This note documents a single T cell receptor beta chain sequence. Its cognate antigen is unknown. Germline-derived CDR1 and CDR2 are DFQATT and SNEGSKA (reference sequence). The CDR3 length is 10 residues. V was pared by 6 bases and J by 10 bases, with 11 bases between. Every sample had a minimum of 6 million PBMCs isolated. This entry belongs to a study of blood T cells in healthy people across ages. Whole-study findings and limits: A roughly linear age-dependent decrease characterized TCR beta diversity per million T cells.

With a J-beta primer mix and a sample-barcoded 5' primer, a second PCR ran 7 to 11 cycles. Unique molecular identifiers of 12 random nucleotides labeled each cDNA. A single record per CDR3 protein comes from TCRdb applying MiXCR to the 5' RACE reads. The sample has some 1,500,000 distinct CDR3 sequences; roughly two fifths are singletons. Input material: blood. This chain links TRBV20-1 with TRBJ2-3; D could derive from TRBD1 or TRBD2 (5 bases each). This receptor was identified in a woman under 30 in good health. The CDR3 loop is CSAGRGAQYF. In DNA form, the CDR3 reads TGCAGTGCAGGACGGGGCGCGCAGTATTTT.